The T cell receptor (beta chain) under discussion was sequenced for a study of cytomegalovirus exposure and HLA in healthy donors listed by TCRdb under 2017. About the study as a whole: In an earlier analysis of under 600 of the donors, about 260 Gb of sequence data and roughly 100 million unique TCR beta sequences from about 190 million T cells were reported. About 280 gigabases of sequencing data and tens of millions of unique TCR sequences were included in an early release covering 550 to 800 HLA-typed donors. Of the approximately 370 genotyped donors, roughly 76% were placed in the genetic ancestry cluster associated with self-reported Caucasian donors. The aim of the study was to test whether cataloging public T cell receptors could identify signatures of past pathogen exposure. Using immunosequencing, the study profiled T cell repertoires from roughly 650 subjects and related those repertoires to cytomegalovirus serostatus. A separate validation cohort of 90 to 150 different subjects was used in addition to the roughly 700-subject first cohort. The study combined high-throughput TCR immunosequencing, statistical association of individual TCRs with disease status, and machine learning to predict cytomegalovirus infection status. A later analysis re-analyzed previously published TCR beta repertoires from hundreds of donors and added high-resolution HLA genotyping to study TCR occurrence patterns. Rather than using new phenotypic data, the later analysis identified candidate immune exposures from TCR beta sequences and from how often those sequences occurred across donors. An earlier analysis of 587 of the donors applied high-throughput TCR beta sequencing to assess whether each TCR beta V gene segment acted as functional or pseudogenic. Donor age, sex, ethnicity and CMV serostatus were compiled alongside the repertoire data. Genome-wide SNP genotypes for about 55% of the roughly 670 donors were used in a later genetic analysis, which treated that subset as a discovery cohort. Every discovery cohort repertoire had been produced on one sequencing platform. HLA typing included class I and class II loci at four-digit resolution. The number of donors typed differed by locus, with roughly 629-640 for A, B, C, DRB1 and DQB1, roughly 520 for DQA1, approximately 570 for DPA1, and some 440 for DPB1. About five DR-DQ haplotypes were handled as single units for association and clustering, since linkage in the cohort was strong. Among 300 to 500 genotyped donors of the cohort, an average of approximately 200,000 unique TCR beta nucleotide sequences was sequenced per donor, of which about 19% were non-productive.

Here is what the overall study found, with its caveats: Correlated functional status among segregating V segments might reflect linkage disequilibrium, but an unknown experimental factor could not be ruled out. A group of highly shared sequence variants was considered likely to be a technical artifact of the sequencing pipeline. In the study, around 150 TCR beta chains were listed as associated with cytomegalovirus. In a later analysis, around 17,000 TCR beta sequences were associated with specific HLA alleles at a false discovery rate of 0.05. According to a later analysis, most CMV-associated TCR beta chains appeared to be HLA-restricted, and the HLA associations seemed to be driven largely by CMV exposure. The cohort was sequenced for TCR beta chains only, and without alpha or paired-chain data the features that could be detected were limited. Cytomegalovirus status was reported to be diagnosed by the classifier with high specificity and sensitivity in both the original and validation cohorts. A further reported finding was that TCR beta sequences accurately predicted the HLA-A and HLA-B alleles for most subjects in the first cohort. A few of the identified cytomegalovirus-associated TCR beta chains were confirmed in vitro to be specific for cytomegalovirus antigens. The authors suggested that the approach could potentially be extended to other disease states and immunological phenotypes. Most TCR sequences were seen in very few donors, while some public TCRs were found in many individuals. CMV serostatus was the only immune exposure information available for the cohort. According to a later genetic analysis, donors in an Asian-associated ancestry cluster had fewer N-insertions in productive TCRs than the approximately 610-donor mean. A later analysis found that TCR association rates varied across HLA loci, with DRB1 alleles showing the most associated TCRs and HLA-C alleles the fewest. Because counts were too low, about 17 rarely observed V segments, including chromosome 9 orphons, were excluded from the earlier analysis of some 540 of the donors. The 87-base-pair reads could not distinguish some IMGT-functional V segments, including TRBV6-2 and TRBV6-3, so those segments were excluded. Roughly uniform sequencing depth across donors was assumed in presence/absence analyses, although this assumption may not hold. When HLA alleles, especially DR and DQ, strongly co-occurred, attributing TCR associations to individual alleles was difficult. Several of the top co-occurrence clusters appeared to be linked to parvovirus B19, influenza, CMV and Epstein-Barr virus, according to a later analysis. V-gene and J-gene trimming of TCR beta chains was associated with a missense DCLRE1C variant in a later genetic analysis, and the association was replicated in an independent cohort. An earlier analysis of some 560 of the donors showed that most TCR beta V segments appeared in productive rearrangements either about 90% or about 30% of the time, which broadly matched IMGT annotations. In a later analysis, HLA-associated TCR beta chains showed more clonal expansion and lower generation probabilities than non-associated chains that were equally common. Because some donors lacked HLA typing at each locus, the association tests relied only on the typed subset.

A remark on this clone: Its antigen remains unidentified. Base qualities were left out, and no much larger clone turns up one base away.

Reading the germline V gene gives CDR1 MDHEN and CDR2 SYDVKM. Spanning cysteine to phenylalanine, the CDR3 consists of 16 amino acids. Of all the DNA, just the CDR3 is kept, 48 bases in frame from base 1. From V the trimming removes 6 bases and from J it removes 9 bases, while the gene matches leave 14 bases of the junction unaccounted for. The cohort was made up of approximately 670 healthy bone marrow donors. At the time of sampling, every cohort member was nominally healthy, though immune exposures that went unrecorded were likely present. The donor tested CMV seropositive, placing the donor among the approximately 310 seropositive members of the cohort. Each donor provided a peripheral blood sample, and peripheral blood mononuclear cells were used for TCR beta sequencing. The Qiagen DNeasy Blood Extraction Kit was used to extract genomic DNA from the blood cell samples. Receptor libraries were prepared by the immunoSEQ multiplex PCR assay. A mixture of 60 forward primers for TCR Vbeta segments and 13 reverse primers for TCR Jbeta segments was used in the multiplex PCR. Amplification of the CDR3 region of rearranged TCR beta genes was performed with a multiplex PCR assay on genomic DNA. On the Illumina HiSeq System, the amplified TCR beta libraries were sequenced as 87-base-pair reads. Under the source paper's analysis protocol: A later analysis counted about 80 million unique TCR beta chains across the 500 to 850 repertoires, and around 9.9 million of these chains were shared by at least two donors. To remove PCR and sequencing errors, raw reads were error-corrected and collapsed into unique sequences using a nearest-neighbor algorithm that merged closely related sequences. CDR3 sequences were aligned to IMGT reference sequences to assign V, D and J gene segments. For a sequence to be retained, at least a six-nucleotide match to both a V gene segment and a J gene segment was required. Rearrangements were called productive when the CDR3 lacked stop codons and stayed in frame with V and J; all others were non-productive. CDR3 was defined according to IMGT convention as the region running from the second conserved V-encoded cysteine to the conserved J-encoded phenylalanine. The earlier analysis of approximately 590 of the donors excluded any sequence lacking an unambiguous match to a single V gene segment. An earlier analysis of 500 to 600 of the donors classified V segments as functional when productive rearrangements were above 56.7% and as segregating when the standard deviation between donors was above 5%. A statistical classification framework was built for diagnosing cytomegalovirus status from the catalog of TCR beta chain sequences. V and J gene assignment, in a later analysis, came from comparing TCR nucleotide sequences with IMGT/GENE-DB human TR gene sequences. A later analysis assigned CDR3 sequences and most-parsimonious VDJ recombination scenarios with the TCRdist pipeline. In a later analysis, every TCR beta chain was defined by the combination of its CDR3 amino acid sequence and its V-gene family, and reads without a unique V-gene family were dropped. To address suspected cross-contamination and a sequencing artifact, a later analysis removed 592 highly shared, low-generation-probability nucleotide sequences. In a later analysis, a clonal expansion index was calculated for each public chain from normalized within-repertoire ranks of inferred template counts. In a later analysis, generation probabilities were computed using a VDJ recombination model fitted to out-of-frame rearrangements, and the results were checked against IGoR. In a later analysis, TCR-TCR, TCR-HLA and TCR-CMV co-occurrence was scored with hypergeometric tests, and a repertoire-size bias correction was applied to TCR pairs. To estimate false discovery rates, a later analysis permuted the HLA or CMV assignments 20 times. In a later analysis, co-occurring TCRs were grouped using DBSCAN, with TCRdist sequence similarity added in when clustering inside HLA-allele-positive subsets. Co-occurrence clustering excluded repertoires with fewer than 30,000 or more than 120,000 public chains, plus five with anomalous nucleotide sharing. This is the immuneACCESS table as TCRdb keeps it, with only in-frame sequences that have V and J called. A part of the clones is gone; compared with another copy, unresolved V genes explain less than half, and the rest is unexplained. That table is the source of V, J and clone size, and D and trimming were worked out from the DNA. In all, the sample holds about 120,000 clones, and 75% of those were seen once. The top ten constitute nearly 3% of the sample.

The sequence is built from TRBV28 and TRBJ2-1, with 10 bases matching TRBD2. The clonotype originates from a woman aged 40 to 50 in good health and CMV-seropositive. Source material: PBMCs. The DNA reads TGTGCCAGCAGGACTCCAGCGGGAGGGCCCCCGGGTGAGCAGTTCTTC. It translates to CASRTPAGGPPGEQFF.